What follows describes a single T cell receptor beta chain. Its antigen remains unknown. Germline assignment: CDR1 SGDLS and CDR2 YYNGEE. V was trimmed by 0 bases and J by 4 bases, leaving 13 bases between them. This CDR3 contains 15 residues. Researchers divided each subset's genomic DNA evenly across several immunoSEQ plates. The data were produced by immunoSEQ multiplex PCR, yet TCRdb's version contains in-frame clones alone and is incomplete. The sample records about 1.1 million clones, 75% to 80% being singletons. Into CD45RA+ naive and CD45RA-negative memory subsets, the CD4+ cells were split. The data belong to a study of shared clonotypes between healthy human individuals. Study-level points and caveats: Deeper or shallower sequencing was expected to change how clonotypes are shared among donors. Limited genetic and exposure-history diversity came from having few donors.

The V gene is TRBV9, the J gene TRBJ1-1; TRBD1 might be the D (5 bases). This clonotype was obtained from a man aged 18 to 29 in good health. Some clones in this sample may be carry-over from other donors' samples. Source material: memory CD4+ T cells from PBMCs. This sample's subset: CD45RA-negative fraction. Here the CDR3 DNA reads TGTGCCAGCAGCGTAGTCAAGGGGTTCCCCACTGAAGCTTTCTTT. This encodes CASSVVKGFPTEAFF. Based on the CDR3 plus reference TRBV9 and TRBJ1-1, the full variable domain is DSGVTQTPKHLITATGQRVTLRCSPRSGDLSVYWYQQSLDQGLQFLIQYYNGEERAKGNILERFSAQQFPDLHSELNLSSLELGDSALYFCASSVVKGFPTEAFFGQGTRLTVV.